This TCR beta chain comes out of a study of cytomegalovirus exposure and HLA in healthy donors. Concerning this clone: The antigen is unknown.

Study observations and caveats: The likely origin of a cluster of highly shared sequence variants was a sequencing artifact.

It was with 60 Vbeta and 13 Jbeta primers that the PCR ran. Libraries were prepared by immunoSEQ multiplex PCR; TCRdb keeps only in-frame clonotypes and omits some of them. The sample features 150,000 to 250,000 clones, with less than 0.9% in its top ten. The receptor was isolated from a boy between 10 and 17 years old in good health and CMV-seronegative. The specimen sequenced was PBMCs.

Written as DNA, the CDR3 is TGTGCCAGCAGACCCGCTAGCGGGGGTGAGACCCAGTACTTC. Encoded protein: CASRPASGGETQYF. The rearrangement uses TRBV5-4 and TRBJ2-5, with 10 bases lining up with TRBD2. From germline, CDR1 is SGHNT and CDR2 YYREEE (reference sequence). The V segment lost 5 bases and the J segment 5 bases; nucleotides outside the gene matches: 6. CDR3 size: 14 residues.